The 17 T cell receptor beta chains given below trace back to one sample, sequenced in a study of graft-versus-host responses after intestinal transplantation. The protocol was immunoSEQ multiplex PCR, while the TCRdb copy is restricted to in-frame clones and leaves out a portion. The sample includes fewer than 80,000 clones, over 90% of them seen just once. These receptors have no known antigen. Sequenced here: unstimulated CD8+ T cells sorted from spleen or lymph node cells, sampled before transplant. The origin of the receptors is a human donor who was the organ donor for an intestinal transplant.

This clone has a single count. The V and J genes are TRBV6-5 and TRBJ2-6, with D maybe TRBD1 (6 bases). Germline CDR1 MNHEY, CDR2 SVGAGI. The CDR3 contains 15 residues. The V end was cut by 5 bases, the J end by 0 bases, with 8 bases between. The CDR3 protein is CASSGTTSGANVLTF. CDR3 nucleotide sequence: TGTGCCAGCAGTGGGACAACCTCTGGGGCCAACGTCCTGACTTTC.

This chain connects TRBV27 to TRBJ1-5; no clear D gene. The V gene's germline CDR1 is MNHEY and CDR2 SMNVEV (reference sequence). Trimming left V 3 bases short and J 6 bases short, with 6 bases between. This CDR3 spans 12 amino acids. CDR3 residues: CASSFGSQPQHF. CDR3 nucleotides: TGTGCCAGCAGTTTTGGGAGTCAGCCCCAGCATTTT.

The gene calls are TRBV9 and TRBJ2-3; 15 nucleotides line up with TRBD2. This CDR3 contains 16 residues. The trim removed 4 bases at V and 5 bases at J, leaving 5 bases unmatched. CDR1 SGDLS and CDR2 YYNGEE come from the germline V gene. The CDR3 nucleotides are TGTGCCAGCAGCTCGGGACTAGCGGGGGGTGGAGATACGCAGTATTTT. It is translated as CASSSGLAGGGDTQYF.

The V and J genes are TRBV6-1 and TRBJ2-7, with D possibly being TRBD2 (5 bases). Germline V gives CDR1 MNHNS, CDR2 SASEGT. V lost 7 bases, J lost 3 bases, and 13 bases lay in between. The CDR3 extends over 13 amino acids. The CDR3 sequence is CASKEAGLYEQYF. CDR3 DNA sequence: TGTGCCAGCAAGGAAGCCGGACTCTACGAGCAGTACTTC.

This chain uses TRBV15 with TRBJ2-1; D is perhaps TRBD2 (6 bases). Germline values: CDR1 LNHNV, CDR2 YYDKDF (reference sequence). The CDR3 consists of 17 residues. V was pared by 3 bases and J by 8 bases, with 23 bases between. The CDR3 DNA is TGTGCCACCAGCAGGAAACCAACCGGGTCAACGGGGGATGAGCAGTTCTTC. This gives the protein CATSRKPTGSTGDEQFF.

The V call is TRBV5-4, the J call TRBJ2-1; 16 bases map to TRBD2. CDR3 length equals 18 residues. The V segment lost 3 bases and the J segment 5 bases; nucleotides outside the gene matches: 8. Per germline, CDR1 SGHNT and CDR2 YYREEE (reference sequence). CDR3 nucleotide sequence: TGTGCCAGCAGCTCGGGACTAGCGGGAGGGCTAGGGGACAATGAGCAGTTCTTC. It yields the protein CASSSGLAGGLGDNEQFF.

The chain is built from TRBV6-5 and TRBJ2-2; 7 nucleotides match TRBD1. This CDR3 has 14 amino acids. J gave up 3 bases and V 4 bases, and 2 bases lay outside the gene matches. Germline V gene lookup returns CDR1 MNHEY and CDR2 SVGAGI. CDR3 coding DNA: TGTGCCAGCAGTTTAGGGACAGACACCGGGGAGCTGTTTTTT. It encodes CASSLGTDTGELFF.

The chain has TRBV5-1 and TRBJ2-7, with 7 nucleotides matching TRBD2. This CDR3 has 16 residues. V gave up 0 bases and J gave up 1 base; unmatched junction bases: 7. Germline-derived CDR1 and CDR2 are SGHRS and YFSETQ. CDR3 nucleotide sequence: TGCGCCAGCAGCTTGGCTGCGTGGGAGGGGTCCTACGAGCAGTACTTC. Protein: CASSLAAWEGSYEQYF.

This chain uses TRBV2 with TRBJ2-1; D is possibly TRBD1 (5 bases). The CDR3 is 15 amino acids. V lost 0 bases, J lost 3 bases, and 9 bases lay in between. Germline V gene sequence: CDR1 SNHLY, CDR2 FYNNEI. DNA of the CDR3: TGTGCCAGCAGTGAAGCCCTGACAGACTACAATGAGCAGTTCTTC. It translates to CASSEALTDYNEQFF.

This sequence joins TRBV4-3 and TRBJ2-7; D might be TRBD1 (6 bases). Germline loops: CDR1 LGHNA, CDR2 YSLEER. CDR3 size: 15 residues. V lost 1 base and J lost 2, with 12 bases in between. CDR3 bases: TGCGCCAGCAGCCAAGGACAGTGGGACACCTACGAGCAGTACTTC. This translates into CASSQGQWDTYEQYF.

This clone was counted once. The rearrangement uses TRBV7-9 and TRBJ1-1; a weak D match, TRBD1 (5 bases). The length of the CDR3 is 13 residues. Looked up from germline, CDR1 is SEHNR and CDR2 is FQNEAQ (reference sequence). Trimming pared 3 bases from V and 1 base from J, leaving 6 bases between. The CDR3: CASSFTGNTEAFF. The CDR3 coding sequence is TGTGCCAGCAGCTTTACAGGGAACACTGAAGCTTTCTTT.

This chain joins TRBV9 and TRBJ2-1; TRBD2 matches 7 bases. The V segment lost 0 bases and the J segment 9 bases; nucleotides outside the gene matches: 9. Germline V gives CDR1 SGDLS, CDR2 YYNGEE. The CDR3 length is 15 residues. CDR3 amino acids: CASSVVSGASGEQFF. DNA of the CDR3: TGTGCCAGCAGCGTAGTATCTGGAGCTAGCGGTGAGCAGTTCTTC.

The rearrangement links TRBV5-6 to TRBJ1-4; TRBD1 matches 9 bases. V lost 4 bases, J lost 8 bases, and 9 bases stayed unmatched. The CDR3 length is 15 residues. CDR1 SGHDT and CDR2 YYEEEE come from the germline V gene. The CDR3, as DNA: TGTGCCAGCAGCGCCGGGACAGGGTTTGGCGAAAAACTGTTTTTT. It codes for CASSAGTGFGEKLFF.

The chain links TRBV5-6 to TRBJ2-4; perhaps TRBD1 as D (7 bases). This CDR3 contains 18 residues. V was shortened by 5 bases and J by 1 base, with 22 bases between the two germline ends. Germline CDR1 reads SGHDT; CDR2 reads YYEEEE. The CDR3 protein is CASSSDRSGAFAKNIQYF. DNA of the CDR3: TGTGCCAGCAGTTCGGACAGGTCGGGGGCGTTCGCCAAAAACATTCAGTACTTC.

The chain combines TRBV2 with TRBJ2-7; possible D gene TRBD2, 6 bases. Germline V gene lookup returns CDR1 SNHLY and CDR2 FYNNEI. The CDR3 spans 14 residues. V gave up 4 bases and J gave up 5 bases, with 15 bases separating them. The chain's CDR3 is CASSGGTLRNEQYF. CDR3 in DNA: TGTGCCAGCAGTGGGGGGACTCTCCGCAACGAGCAGTACTTC. The full variable domain, with the rest looked up from reference TRBV2 and TRBJ2-7, is EPEVTQTPSHQVTQMGQEVILRCVPISNHLYFYWYRQILGQKVEFLVSFYNNEISEKSEIFDDQFSVERPDGSNFTLKIRSTKLEDSAMYFCASSGGTLRNEQYFGPGTRLTVT.

This clone was detected only once. This sequence joins TRBV7-2 and TRBJ2-5; D possibly corresponds to TRBD2 (6 bases). The V and J ends lost 8 bases and 4 bases respectively, with 17 bases between them. Germline CDR1 reads SGHTA; CDR2 reads FQGNSA. This CDR3 has 14 residues. The CDR3 loop is CASPGDSVRETQYF. The CDR3 bases are TGTGCCAGCCCGGGGGACTCTGTTCGAGAGACCCAGTACTTC.

The rearrangement links TRBV9 to TRBJ2-5, with D perhaps matching TRBD2 (6 bases). V was shortened by 4 bases and J by 3 bases, with 19 bases between the two germline ends. This CDR3 has 16 residues. CDR1 SGDLS and CDR2 YYNGEE come from the germline V gene. DNA of the CDR3: TGTGCCAGCAGCCCTCCCCGCGGGACGGAGGAAGAGACCCAGTACTTC. This codes for CASSPPRGTEEETQYF.